The 13 T cell receptor beta chains below were found in one sample sequenced in a study of CD8+CD57+ T cells in acquired aplastic anemia. TCR beta VDJ and CDR3 profiling used genomic DNA as template. TCRdb reprocessed the reads via MiXCR and lists one record per CDR3 protein. The sample holds around 230,000 distinct CDR3 sequences; over 55% are singletons and the top ten take approximately 30%. What was sequenced was sorted CD4+, CD8+, or CD8+CD57+ T cells (not recorded which) from PBMCs. These TCRs come from a human donor in good health.

The chain is built from TRBV20-1 and TRBJ2-3, with TRBD2 matching over 9 bases. The CDR3 is 16 amino acids. CDR1 and CDR2 (germline): DFQATT, SNEGSKA (reference sequence). V lost 4 bases to trimming and J lost 5 bases; unmatched junction nucleotides: 13. CDR3 in amino acids: CSAISPLAGPEDTQYF. The DNA of the CDR3 is TGCAGTGCTATTTCCCCCCTAGCGGGACCCGAAGATACGCAGTATTTT.

The sample holds a few counts of this clonotype. The CDR3 nucleotides are TGTGCCAGCAGCCCGGGACTAGGGGAGGGGTACAATGAGCAGTTCTTC. Translation gives CASSPGLGEGYNEQFF. The gene calls are TRBV14 and TRBJ2-1; 8 nucleotides line up with TRBD2. Germline lookup yields CDR1 SGHDN and CDR2 FVKESK. The CDR3 has 16 residues. J gave up 4 bases and V 4 bases, and 9 bases lay outside the gene matches. Looking up the rest from reference TRBV14 and TRBJ2-1 gives the full variable domain: EAGVTQFPSHSVIEKGQTVTLRCDPISGHDNLYWYRRVMGKEIKFLLHFVKESKQDESGMPNNRFLAERTGGTYSTLKVQPAELEDSGVYFCASSPGLGEGYNEQFFGPGTRLTVL.

The chain joins TRBV7-8 to TRBJ1-2, with D unclear. This CDR3 is built from 14 residues. With 1 base removed from V and 10 bases from J, the gap between germline ends came to 16 bases. The V gene's germline CDR1 is SGHVS and CDR2 FQNEAQ. CDR3 sequence reads: CASSLGGRGGVYTF. CDR3 bases: TGTGCCAGCAGCTTAGGTGGGCGGGGTGGGGTCTACACCTTC.

This clonotype occurred a few times. The V and J genes are TRBV19 and TRBJ2-7, with TRBD2 identical over 12 bases. CDR1 is LNHDA and CDR2 is SQIVND in the germline V gene (reference sequence). This CDR3 has 15 amino acids. J was trimmed by 1 base and V by 6 bases; bases with no gene match: 4. The CDR3 loop reads CASSPTSGGSYEQYF. CDR3 coding DNA: TGTGCCAGTAGCCCAACTAGCGGGGGGTCCTACGAGCAGTACTTC.

This clonotype was picked up many times. V and J are TRBV6-2 or TRBV6-3 and TRBJ2-1, with D possibly matching TRBD2 (5 bases). The germline CDR1 and CDR2 sequences are MNHEY and SVGEGT. This CDR3 spans 15 amino acids. Between the trimmed V and J ends, which lost 4 bases and 4 bases, there was a span of 14 bases. Here the CDR3 reads CASSLTSGTYNEQFF. In DNA, the CDR3 is TGTGCCAGCAGTTTAACCAGCGGAACTTACAATGAGCAGTTCTTC.

V is TRBV19 and J is TRBJ2-2; D unresolved. The CDR3 runs 15 residues. The V end was cut by 4 bases, the J end by 5 bases, with 14 bases between. Germline CDR1 is LNHDA and CDR2 is SQIVND (reference sequence). The DNA for the CDR3 is TGTGCCAGTAGTAGTTTTGAGATAGTGACCGGGGAGCTGTTTTTT. Its translation: CASSSFEIVTGELFF.

The rearrangement links TRBV3-1 to TRBJ2-7; tentative D call: TRBD1 (5 bases). Trimming took off 0 bases at V and 0 bases at J, with 9 bases between the two ends. The CDR3 is made up of 15 amino acids. Germline V gene data show CDR1 as LGHDT and CDR2 as YNNKEL (reference sequence). The CDR3 region is CASSQEYRNSYEQYF. The CDR3 region has the DNA TGTGCCAGCAGCCAAGAATACAGGAACTCCTACGAGCAGTACTTC.

The rearrangement uses TRBV15 and TRBJ2-3, with 7 bases lining up with TRBD2. The CDR3 is made up of 17 amino acids. The ends lost 5 bases at V and 0 bases at J; junction bases unmatched: 11. Looked up from germline, CDR1 is LNHNV and CDR2 is YYDKDF (reference sequence). The CDR3 protein is CATSWGASGSSTDTQYF. The CDR3 DNA is TGTGCCACCAGCTGGGGTGCTAGCGGATCTAGCACAGATACGCAGTATTTT.

The J gene is TRBJ2-3, the V gene TRBV2; weak D call: TRBD1 (7 bases). V gave up 0 bases and J gave up 3 bases, with 19 bases separating them. Germline values: CDR1 SNHLY, CDR2 FYNNEI. The CDR3 runs 18 residues. This chain's CDR3 is CASSEALQAGGKTDTQYF. As DNA, the CDR3 is TGTGCCAGCAGTGAAGCGCTTCAGGCAGGGGGGAAAACAGATACGCAGTATTTT.

The rearrangement links TRBV29-1 to TRBJ2-2; 9 bases match TRBD1. V trimming: 5 bases; J trimming: 8 bases; junction bases outside the gene matches: 6. CDR3 size: 13 residues. CDR1 is SQVTM, CDR2 ANQGSEA, per germline. CDR3 sequence reads: CSVLDRGSGELFF. The CDR3 DNA is TGCAGCGTTCTAGACAGGGGGAGTGGGGAGCTGTTTTTT.

This clonotype has a count of ten or more. The chain is built from TRBV9 and TRBJ2-5; 13 bases align to TRBD2. The CDR3 consists of 15 residues. V shed 4 bases, J shed 5 bases, and the junction held 5 bases outside the gene matches. CDR1 is SGDLS, CDR2 YYNGEE, per germline. The DNA for the CDR3 is TGTGCCAGCAGCCCGGGACTAGCGGGAATCGAGACCCAGTACTTC. It codes for CASSPGLAGIETQYF.

This clonotype showed up just a few times. The chain links TRBV30 to TRBJ1-5, with D possibly matching TRBD1 (6 bases). From germline, CDR1 is GTSNPN and CDR2 SVGIG (reference sequence). V lost 0 bases and J 3 bases, leaving 24 bases between the germline ends. The CDR3 has 19 amino acids. CDR3 in amino acids: CAWSVRGSAVRGANQPQHF. In nucleotides, the CDR3 is TGTGCCTGGAGTGTAAGGGGGTCGGCGGTTCGGGGCGCCAATCAGCCCCAGCATTTT. The full variable domain, with the rest looked up from reference TRBV30 and TRBJ1-5, is SQTIHQWPATLVQPVGSPLSLECTVEGTSNPNLYWYRQAAGRGLQLLFYSVGIGQISSEVPQNLSASRPQDRQFILSSKKLLLSDSGFYLCAWSVRGSAVRGANQPQHFGDGTRLSIL.

This clonotype was observed at least ten times. One end of the junction fails to match germline, which may point to a read error. The chain combines TRBV7-9 with TRBJ2-7; D is unclear. Germline values: CDR1 SEHNR, CDR2 FQNEAQ (reference sequence). The CDR3 sequence is 16 residues long. For the CDR3, the DNA is TGTGCCAACAGCTTAGCTTATACGGGCAGCTCCTACGAGCAGTACTTC. Protein sequence: CANSLAYTGSSYEQYF.